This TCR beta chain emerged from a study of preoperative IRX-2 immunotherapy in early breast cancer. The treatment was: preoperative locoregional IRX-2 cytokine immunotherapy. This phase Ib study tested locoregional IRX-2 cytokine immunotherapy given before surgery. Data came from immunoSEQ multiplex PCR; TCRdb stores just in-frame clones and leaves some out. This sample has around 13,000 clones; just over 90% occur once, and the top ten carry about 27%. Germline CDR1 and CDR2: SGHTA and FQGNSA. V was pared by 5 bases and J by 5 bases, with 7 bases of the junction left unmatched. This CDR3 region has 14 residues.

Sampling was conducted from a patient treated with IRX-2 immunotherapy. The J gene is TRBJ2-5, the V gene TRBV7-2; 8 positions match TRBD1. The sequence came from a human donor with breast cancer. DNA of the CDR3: TGTGCCAGCAGCCGAGGACAGGGTATGGAGACCCAGTACTTC. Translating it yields CASSRGQGMETQYF.